This T cell receptor (beta chain) appears in the sequencing data of a study of T cell changes during pregnancy in multiple sclerosis. The repertoire was sequenced with immunoSEQ multiplex PCR; TCRdb's copy has only in-frame clones and lacks some. Of tens of thousands of clones listed, around nine tenths are singletons. Germline lookup yields CDR1 MNHNS and CDR2 SASEGT. V was trimmed by 1 base and J by 3 bases, leaving 4 bases between them. CDR3 length: 12 amino acids. This chain links TRBV6-1 with TRBJ2-7; D is uncertain. Sequenced here: peripheral blood, sampled before pregnancy. The sequence was obtained from a female donor with multiple sclerosis, enrolled in a pregnancy study. CDR3 protein: CASSEVGYEQYF. CDR3 sequence (DNA): TGTGCCAGCAGTGAAGTCGGCTACGAGCAGTACTTC.